The next 6 T cell receptor beta chains were all read from a single sample in a study of neurological immune-mediated disorders. The time point is: longitudinal time-point 1 (baseline). TCRdb reprocessed the 5' RACE reads with MiXCR, giving one entry per CDR3 protein. The repertoire consists of 71,000 or so distinct CDR3 sequences, with roughly an eighth occurring once and the leading ten covering around 4.6%. Sequencing was done on a sample of PBMCs. The source is a female donor with HTLV-1-associated myelopathy (HAM/TSP).

This clonotype was observed many times. The rearrangement links TRBV4-2 to TRBJ2-3, with 7 bases aligning to TRBD1. Germline assignment: CDR1 LGHNA and CDR2 YNFKEQ. The CDR3 has 12 residues. After removal of 10 bases from V and 6 bases from J, the junction contained 7 bases not matched to a gene. Here the CDR3 reads CATKGGGDTQYF. The CDR3 coding sequence is TGTGCCACTAAAGGGGGCGGCGATACGCAGTATTTT.

This clonotype was observed at least ten times. This sequence joins TRBV20-1 and TRBJ2-3; D not resolved. Trimming took off 6 bases at V and 6 bases at J, with 22 bases between the two ends. In germline, CDR1 is DFQATT, CDR2 SNEGSKA (reference sequence). The CDR3 extends over 15 amino acids. The CDR3 region has the DNA TGCAGTGCCTCTGAGTTCCGGCTCCTGGGGGATACGCAGTATTTT. Translated: CSASEFRLLGDTQYF.

This clonotype was recorded many times. The V call is TRBV7-3, the J call TRBJ2-1; TRBD2 aligns across 11 bases. Germline V CDR1 and CDR2: SGHTA, FQGTGA. The CDR3 has 16 amino acids. With V trimmed by 5 bases and J by 8 bases, 11 bases remained unmatched. In DNA form, the CDR3 reads TGTGCCAGCAGCCCCAGACTAGCGGGGCCTCTGGATGAGCAGTTCTTC. Protein product: CASSPRLAGPLDEQFF.

This clonotype was recorded many times. The rearrangement joins TRBV5-1 to TRBJ1-1, with TRBD1 matching 7 bases. The J segment lost 1 base and the V segment lost 4 bases, leaving 4 bases of the junction unmatched. This CDR3 region has 14 residues. Germline lookup yields CDR1 SGHRS and CDR2 YFSETQ. CDR3 protein: CASSVQGGNTEAFF. The CDR3 bases are TGCGCCAGCAGCGTCCAGGGGGGGAACACTGAAGCTTTCTTT.

This clonotype has at least ten counts. The chain carries TRBV27 and TRBJ1-1, with D possibly matching TRBD1 (5 bases). In germline, CDR1 is MNHEY, CDR2 SMNVEV (reference sequence). Trimming removed 6 bases at V and 0 bases at J, with 8 bases between. The CDR3 has 13 residues. The CDR3 bases are TGTGCCAGCAGCAGGGTGATGAACACTGAAGCTTTCTTT. It translates to CASSRVMNTEAFF.

About this clonotype itself: A much larger clone is a single base away; this may be a read error. The V and J genes are TRBV5-6 and TRBJ2-2; 7 bases match TRBD2. CDR1 SGHDT and CDR2 YYEEEE come from the germline V gene. This CDR3 is built from 15 residues. The V segment lost 4 bases and the J segment 5 bases; nucleotides outside the gene matches: 8. The CDR3 loop reads CASSIGQAGTGELFF. CDR3 DNA sequence: TGTGCCAGCAGCATCGGACAAGCGGGAACCGGGGAGCTGTTTTTT.